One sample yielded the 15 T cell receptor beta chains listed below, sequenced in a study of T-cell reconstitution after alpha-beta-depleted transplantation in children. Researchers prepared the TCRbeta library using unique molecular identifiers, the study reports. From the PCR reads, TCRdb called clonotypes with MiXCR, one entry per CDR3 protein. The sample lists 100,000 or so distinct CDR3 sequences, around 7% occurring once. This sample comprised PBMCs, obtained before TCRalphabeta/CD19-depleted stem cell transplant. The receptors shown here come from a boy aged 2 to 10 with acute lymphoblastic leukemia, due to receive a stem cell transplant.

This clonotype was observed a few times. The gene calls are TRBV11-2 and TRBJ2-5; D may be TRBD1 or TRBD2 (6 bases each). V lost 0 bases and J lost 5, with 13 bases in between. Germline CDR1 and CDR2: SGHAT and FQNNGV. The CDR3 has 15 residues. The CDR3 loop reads CASSLEGGSGETQYF. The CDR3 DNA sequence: TGTGCCAGCAGCTTAGAGGGGGGCTCCGGGGAGACCCAGTACTTC.

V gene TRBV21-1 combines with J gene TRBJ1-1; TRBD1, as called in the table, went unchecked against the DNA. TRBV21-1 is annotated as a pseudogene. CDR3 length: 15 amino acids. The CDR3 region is CASSPSRGEGTEAFF. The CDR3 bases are TGTGCCAGCAGCCCCAGTCGGGGGGAAGGAACTGAAGCTTTCTTT.

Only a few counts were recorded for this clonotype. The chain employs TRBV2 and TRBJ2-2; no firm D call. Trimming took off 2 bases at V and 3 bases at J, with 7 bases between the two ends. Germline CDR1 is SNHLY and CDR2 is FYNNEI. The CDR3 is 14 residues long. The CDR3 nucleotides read TGTGCCAGCAGTGAATTTTGGGACACCGGGGAGCTGTTTTTT. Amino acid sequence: CASSEFWDTGELFF.

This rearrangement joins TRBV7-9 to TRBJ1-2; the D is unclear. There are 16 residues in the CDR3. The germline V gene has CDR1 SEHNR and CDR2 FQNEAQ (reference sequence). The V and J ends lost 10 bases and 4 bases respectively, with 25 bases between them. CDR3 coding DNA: TGTGCCATATATCGTTACCCCGGGAACCCTCTCTATGGCTACACCTTC. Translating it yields CAIYRYPGNPLYGYTF.

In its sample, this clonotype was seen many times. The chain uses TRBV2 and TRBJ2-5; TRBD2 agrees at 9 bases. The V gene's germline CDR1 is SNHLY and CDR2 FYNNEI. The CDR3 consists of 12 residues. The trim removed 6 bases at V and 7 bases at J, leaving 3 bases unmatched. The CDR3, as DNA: TGTGCCAGCAGGGGACTAGCTACGACCCAGTACTTC. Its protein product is CASRGLATTQYF.

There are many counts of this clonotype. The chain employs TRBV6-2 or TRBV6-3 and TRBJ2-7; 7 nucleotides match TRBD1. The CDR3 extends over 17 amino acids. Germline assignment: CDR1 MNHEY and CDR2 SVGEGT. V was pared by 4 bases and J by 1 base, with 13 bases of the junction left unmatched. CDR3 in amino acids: CASSSTQQGLTSYEQYF. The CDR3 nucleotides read TGTGCCAGCAGTTCGACTCAACAGGGGCTAACGTCCTACGAGCAGTACTTC.

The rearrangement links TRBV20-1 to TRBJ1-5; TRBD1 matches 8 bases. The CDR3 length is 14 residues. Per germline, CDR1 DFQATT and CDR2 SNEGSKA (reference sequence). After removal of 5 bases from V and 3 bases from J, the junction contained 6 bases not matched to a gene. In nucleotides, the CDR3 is TGCAGTGCTGGTGGACAGGGAGTCAATCAGCCCCAGCATTTT. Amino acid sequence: CSAGGQGVNQPQHF.

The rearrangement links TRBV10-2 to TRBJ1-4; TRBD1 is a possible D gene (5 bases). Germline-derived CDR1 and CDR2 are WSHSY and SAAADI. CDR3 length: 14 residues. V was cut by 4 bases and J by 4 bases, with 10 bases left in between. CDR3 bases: TGCGCCAGCAGTGCCGGGGCCCTTAATGAAAAACTGTTTTTT. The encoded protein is CASSAGALNEKLFF.

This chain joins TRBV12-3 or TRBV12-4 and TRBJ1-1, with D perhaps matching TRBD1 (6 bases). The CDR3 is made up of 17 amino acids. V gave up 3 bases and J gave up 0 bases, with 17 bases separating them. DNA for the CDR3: TGTGCCAGCAGTTTGATAACTTCGCAGGGGATGAACACTGAAGCTTTCTTT. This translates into CASSLITSQGMNTEAFF.

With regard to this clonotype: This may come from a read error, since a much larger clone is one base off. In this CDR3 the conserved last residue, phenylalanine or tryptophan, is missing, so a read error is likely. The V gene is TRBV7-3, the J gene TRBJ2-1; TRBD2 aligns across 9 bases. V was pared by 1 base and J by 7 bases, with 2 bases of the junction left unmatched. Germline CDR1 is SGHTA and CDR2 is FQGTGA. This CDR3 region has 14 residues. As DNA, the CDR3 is TGTGCCAGCAGCTTAAGCGGGGGGGCGAATGAGCAGTTCTAC. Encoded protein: CASSLSGGANEQFY.

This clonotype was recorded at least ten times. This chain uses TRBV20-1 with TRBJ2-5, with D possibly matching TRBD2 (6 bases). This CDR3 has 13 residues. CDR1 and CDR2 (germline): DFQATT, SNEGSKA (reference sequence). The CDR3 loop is CSTLKGLRETQYF. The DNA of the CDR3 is TGCAGCACCCTAAAGGGACTTAGAGAGACCCAGTACTTC.

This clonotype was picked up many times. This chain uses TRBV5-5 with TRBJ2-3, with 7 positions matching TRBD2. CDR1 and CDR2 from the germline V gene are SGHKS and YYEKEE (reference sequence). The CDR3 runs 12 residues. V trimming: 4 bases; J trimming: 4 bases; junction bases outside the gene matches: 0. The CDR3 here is CASSGGADTQYF. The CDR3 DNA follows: TGTGCCAGCAGCGGGGGGGCAGATACGCAGTATTTT.

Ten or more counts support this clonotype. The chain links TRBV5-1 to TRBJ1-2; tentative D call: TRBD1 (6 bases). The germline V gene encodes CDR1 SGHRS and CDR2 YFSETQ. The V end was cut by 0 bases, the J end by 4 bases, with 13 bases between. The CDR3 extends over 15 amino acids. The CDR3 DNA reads TGCGCCAGCAGCTTGGTACAGGGTAGCGCCTATGGCTACACCTTC. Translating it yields CASSLVQGSAYGYTF.

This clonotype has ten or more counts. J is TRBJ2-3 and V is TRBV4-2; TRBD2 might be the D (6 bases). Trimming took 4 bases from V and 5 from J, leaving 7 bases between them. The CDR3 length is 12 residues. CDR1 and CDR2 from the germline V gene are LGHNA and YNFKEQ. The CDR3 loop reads CASSRGGDTQYF. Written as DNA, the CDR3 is TGTGCCAGCAGCCGGGGAGGAGATACGCAGTATTTT.

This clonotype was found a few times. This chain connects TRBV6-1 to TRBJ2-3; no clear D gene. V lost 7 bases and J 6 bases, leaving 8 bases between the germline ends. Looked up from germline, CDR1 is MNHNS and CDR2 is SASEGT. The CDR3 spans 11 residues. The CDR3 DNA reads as TGTGCCAGCAAGCTACGGGATACGCAGTATTTT. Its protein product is CASKLRDTQYF.